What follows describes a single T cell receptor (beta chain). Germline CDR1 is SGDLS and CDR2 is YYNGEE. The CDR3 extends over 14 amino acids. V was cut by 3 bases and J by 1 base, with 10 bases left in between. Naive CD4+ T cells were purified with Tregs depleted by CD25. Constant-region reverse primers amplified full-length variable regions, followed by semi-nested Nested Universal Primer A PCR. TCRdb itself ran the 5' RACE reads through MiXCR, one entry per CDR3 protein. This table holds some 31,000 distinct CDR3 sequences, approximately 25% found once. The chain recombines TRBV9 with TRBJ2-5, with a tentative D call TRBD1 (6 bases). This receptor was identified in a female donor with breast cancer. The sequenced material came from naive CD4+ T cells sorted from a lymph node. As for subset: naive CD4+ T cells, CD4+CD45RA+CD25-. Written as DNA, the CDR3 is TGTGCCAGCAGCGAGGGACACGGCCAAGAGACCCAGTACTTC. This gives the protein CASSEGHGQETQYF.